This is a list of T cell receptor beta chains from one sample in a study of identical twins. TCRdb reanalysed the 5' RACE reads using MiXCR and keeps one entry per CDR3 protein. Among 350,000 to 500,000 distinct CDR3 sequences listed, around a sixth were seen once. The sequencing sample was made of naive T cells sorted from blood. The receptors come from a man aged 50 or older in good health. The conserved cysteine and the conserved F or W are not part of the CDR3 here.

cdr3_aa: ASSFLAQNEQF
j_call: TRBJ2-1
v_call: TRBV5-8

cdr3_aa: ASSQAAGEGETQY
j_call: TRBJ2-5
v_call: TRBV4-2

cdr3_aa: ASSPAVRGTRVEQF
j_call: TRBJ2-1
v_call: TRBV7-6

cdr3_aa: AISESRGGGETQY
j_call: TRBJ2-5
v_call: TRBV10-3

cdr3_aa: ASSASGGSDTDTQY
j_call: TRBJ2-3
v_call: TRBV9

cdr3_aa: ASSLIWRAHYEQY
j_call: TRBJ2-7
v_call: TRBV28

cdr3_aa: SARGPSGRSYNEQF
j_call: TRBJ2-1
v_call: TRBV20-1

cdr3_aa: ASSGETGYNTGELF
j_call: TRBJ2-2
v_call: TRBV27

cdr3_aa: ASSVGGQGTGELF
j_call: TRBJ2-2
v_call: TRBV9

cdr3_aa: ASADGGRTGELF
j_call: TRBJ2-2
v_call: TRBV7-9